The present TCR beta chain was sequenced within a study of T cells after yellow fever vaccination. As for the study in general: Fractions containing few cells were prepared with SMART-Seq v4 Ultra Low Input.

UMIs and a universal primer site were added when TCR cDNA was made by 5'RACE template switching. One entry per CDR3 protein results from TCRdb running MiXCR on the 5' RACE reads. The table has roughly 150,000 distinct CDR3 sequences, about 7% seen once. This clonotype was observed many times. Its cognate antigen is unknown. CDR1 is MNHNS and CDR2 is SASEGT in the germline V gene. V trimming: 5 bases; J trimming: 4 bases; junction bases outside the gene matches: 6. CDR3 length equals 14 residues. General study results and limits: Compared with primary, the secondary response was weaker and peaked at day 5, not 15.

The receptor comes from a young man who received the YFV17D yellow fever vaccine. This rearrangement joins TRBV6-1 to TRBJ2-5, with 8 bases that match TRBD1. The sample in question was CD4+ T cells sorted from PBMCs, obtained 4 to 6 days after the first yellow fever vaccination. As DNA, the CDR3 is TGTGCCAGCAGTAGTCAGGGGGCGGGAGAGACCCAGTACTTC. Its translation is CASSSQGAGETQYF.